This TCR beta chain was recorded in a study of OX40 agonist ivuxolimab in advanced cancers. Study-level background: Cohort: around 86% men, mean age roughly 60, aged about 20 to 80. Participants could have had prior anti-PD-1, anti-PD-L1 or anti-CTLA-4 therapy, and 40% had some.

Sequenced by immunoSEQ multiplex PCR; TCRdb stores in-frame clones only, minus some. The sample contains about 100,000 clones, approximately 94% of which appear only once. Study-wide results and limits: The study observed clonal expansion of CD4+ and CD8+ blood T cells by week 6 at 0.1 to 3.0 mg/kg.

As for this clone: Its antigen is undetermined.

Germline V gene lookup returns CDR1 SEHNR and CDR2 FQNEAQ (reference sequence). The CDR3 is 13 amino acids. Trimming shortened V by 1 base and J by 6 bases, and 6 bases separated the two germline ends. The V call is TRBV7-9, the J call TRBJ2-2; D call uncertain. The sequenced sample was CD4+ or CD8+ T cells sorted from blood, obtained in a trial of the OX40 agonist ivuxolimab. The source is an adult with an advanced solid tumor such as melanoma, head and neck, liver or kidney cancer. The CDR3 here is CASSLGTAGELFF. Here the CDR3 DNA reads TGTGCCAGCAGCTTAGGTACAGCCGGGGAGCTGTTTTTT.